This T cell receptor beta chain was recorded in a study of cytomegalovirus exposure and HLA in healthy donors. PCR used 60 Vbeta primers and 13 Jbeta primers. This table comes from immunoSEQ multiplex PCR, and its TCRdb copy is limited to in-frame clones, with some not included. Among over 150,000 clones listed, roughly 79% were seen once. This clone was observed a handful of times. Sequencing was done on a sample of PBMCs. This TCR was sampled from a male donor in good health and CMV-seropositive.

The CDR3 bases are TGTGCCAGCAGCCCGGGGAGCTATGGCTACACCTTC. Translated, it gives CASSPGSYGYTF. V and J are TRBV7-9 and TRBJ1-2; D is unclear. Deletions cut 5 bases from V and 4 bases from J, with 8 bases between. There are 12 residues in the CDR3. Germline V lookup: CDR1 SEHNR, CDR2 FQNEAQ (reference sequence).